This T cell receptor (beta chain) was documented in a study of T cells in Graves' hyperthyroidism and ophthalmopathy. The CDR3 loop spans 19 amino acids. The V segment lost 0 bases and the J segment 2 bases; nucleotides outside the gene matches: 16. Germline loops: CDR1 MGHRA, CDR2 YSYEKL. Worth noting for this clonotype: Its antigen remains unidentified.

General study points: Blood also carried most thyroid clonotypes expanded above 0.001.

RNA transcripts provided the source from which TCR beta CDR3 regions were amplified. The TCR CDR3 first-round RT-PCR relied on the HTBI primer set. TCRdb re-called the multiplex PCR reads through MiXCR, storing one row per CDR3 protein. Of approximately 380,000 distinct CDR3 sequences in the sample, about a fifth were seen once. The V gene is TRBV4-1, the J gene TRBJ2-7; 7 bases line up with TRBD1. Sequenced: blood. The sequence was collected from a young woman with Graves' hyperthyroidism. CDR3 in amino acids: CASSQEGWFGTAKTYEQYF. The CDR3 nucleotides read TGCGCCAGCAGCCAAGAGGGGTGGTTCGGGACAGCAAAAACCTACGAGCAGTACTTC.